This is a list of T cell receptor beta chains from one sample in a study of blood T cells in healthy people across ages. TCRdb analysed the 5' RACE reads with MiXCR anew, one entry per CDR3 protein. This table has 870,000 or so distinct CDR3 sequences, 29% appearing once. Sequencing was performed on blood. All receptors derive from a woman aged 80 or older in good health. CDR3s include the opening cysteine and the closing phenylalanine or tryptophan. The D gene is left open where the match is weak.

j_call: TRBJ2-7
d_call: TRBD1
v_call: TRBV6-6
cdr3_aa: CASTRTGSGEQYF

j_call: TRBJ1-1
d_call: .
v_call: TRBV30
cdr3_aa: CAYIFGRGNTEAFF

j_call: TRBJ1-5
d_call: TRBD1
v_call: TRBV2
cdr3_aa: CASSRSGTVRNQPQHF

j_call: TRBJ1-1
d_call: TRBD1
v_call: TRBV6-2/TRBV6-3
cdr3_aa: CASSPNRGPEAFF

j_call: TRBJ2-3
d_call: .
v_call: TRBV24-1
cdr3_aa: CATSDLPYRKVTDTQYF

j_call: TRBJ2-1
d_call: TRBD2
v_call: TRBV2
cdr3_aa: CASRGTSGATNEQFF

j_call: TRBJ1-1
d_call: .
v_call: TRBV6-2/TRBV6-3
cdr3_aa: CASSSQGTTEAFF

j_call: TRBJ1-5
d_call: .
v_call: TRBV20-1
cdr3_aa: CSARVEGQHF

j_call: TRBJ1-2
d_call: .
v_call: TRBV7-2
cdr3_aa: CASSFDRRNGYTF

j_call: TRBJ1-2
d_call: .
v_call: TRBV5-1
cdr3_aa: CASSLAIGTPGGYTF

j_call: TRBJ1-4
d_call: .
v_call: TRBV18
cdr3_aa: CASSPPGRNEKLFF

j_call: TRBJ2-2
d_call: .
v_call: TRBV6-1
cdr3_aa: CASSGSTGELFF

j_call: TRBJ1-6
d_call: .
v_call: TRBV20-1
cdr3_aa: CSARTGGASPLHF

j_call: TRBJ2-3
d_call: TRBD2
v_call: TRBV20-1
cdr3_aa: CSGGTTTDTQYF

j_call: TRBJ1-5
d_call: TRBD1
v_call: TRBV20-1
cdr3_aa: CSARDPFGTGYLNSNQPQHF

j_call: TRBJ1-1
d_call: .
v_call: TRBV12-3/TRBV12-4
cdr3_aa: CASSLERRLNTEAFF

j_call: TRBJ1-5
d_call: .
v_call: TRBV5-1
cdr3_aa: CASSLTGHSNQPQHF

j_call: TRBJ1-4
d_call: .
v_call: TRBV4-2
cdr3_aa: CASSLNTRFYNEKLFF

j_call: TRBJ2-7
d_call: TRBD2
v_call: TRBV6-6
cdr3_aa: CASGGLASGEQYF

j_call: TRBJ2-7
d_call: .
v_call: TRBV6-2/TRBV6-3
cdr3_aa: CASSYSNKNREGYEQYF

j_call: TRBJ2-2
d_call: .
v_call: TRBV15
cdr3_aa: CATSRVAGATGELFF

j_call: TRBJ1-5
d_call: TRBD1
v_call: TRBV7-9
cdr3_aa: CASGGQGGQPQHF

j_call: TRBJ2-5
d_call: TRBD2
v_call: TRBV7-2
cdr3_aa: CASSLAGLAGGFETQYF